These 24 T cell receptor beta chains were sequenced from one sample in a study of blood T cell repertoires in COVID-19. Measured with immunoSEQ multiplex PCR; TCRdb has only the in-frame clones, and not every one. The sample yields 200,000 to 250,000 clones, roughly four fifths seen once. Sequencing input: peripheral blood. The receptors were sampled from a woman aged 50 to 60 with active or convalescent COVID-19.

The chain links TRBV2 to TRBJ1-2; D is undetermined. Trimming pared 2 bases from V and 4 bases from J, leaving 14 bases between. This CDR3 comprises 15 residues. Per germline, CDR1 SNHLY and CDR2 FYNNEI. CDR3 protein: CASSENSLARYGYTF. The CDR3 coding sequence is TGTGCCAGCAGTGAAAATAGTCTCGCCCGCTATGGCTACACCTTC.

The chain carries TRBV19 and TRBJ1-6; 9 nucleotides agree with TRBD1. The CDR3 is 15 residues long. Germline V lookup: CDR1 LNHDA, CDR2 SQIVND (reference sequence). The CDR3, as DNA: TGTGCTACGACTCCGGGACAGGGCTATAATTCACCCCTCCACTTT. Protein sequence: CATTPGQGYNSPLHF. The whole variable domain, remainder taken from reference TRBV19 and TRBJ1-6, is DGGITQSPKYLFRKEGQNVTLSCEQNLNHDAMYWYRQDPGQGLRLIYYSQIVNDFQKGDIAEGYSVSREKKESFPLTVTSAQKNPTAFYLCATTPGQGYNSPLHFGNGTRLTVT.

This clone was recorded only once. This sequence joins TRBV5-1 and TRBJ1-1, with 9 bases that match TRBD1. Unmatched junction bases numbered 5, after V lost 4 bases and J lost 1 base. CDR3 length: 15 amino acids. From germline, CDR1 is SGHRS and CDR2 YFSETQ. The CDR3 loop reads CASSPTDRGNTEAFF. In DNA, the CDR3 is TGCGCCAGCAGCCCCACGGACAGGGGGAACACTGAAGCTTTCTTT.

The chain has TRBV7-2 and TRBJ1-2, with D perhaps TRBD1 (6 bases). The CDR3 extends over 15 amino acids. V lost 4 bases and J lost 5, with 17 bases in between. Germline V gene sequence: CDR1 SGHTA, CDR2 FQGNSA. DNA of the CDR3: TGTGCCAGCAGCTCTTCCACGACAGGAGGTTATGGCTACACCTTC. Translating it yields CASSSSTTGGYGYTF.

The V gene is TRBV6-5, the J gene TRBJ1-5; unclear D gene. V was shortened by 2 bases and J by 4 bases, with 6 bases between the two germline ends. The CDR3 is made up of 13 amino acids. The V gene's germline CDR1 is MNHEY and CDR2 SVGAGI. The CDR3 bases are TGTGCCAGCAGTTACCGGAGTAATCAGCCCCAGCATTTT. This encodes CASSYRSNQPQHF.

This CDR3 reads CASSYYGPNQPQHF. The CDR3 DNA sequence: TGTGCCAGCAGTTACTACGGTCCCAATCAGCCCCAGCATTTT. This chain uses TRBV6-6 with TRBJ1-5, with unresolved D. This CDR3 has 14 amino acids. Per the germline V gene, CDR1 is MNHNY and CDR2 is SVGAGI (reference sequence). Trimming took 1 base from V and 3 from J, leaving 7 bases between them.

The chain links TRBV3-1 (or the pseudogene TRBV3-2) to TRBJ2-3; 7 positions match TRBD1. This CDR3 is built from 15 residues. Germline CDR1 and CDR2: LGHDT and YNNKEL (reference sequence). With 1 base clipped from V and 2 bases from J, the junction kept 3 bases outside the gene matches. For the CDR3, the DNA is TGTGCCAGCAGCCAAGGGACAGGAGACACAGATACGCAGTATTTT. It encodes CASSQGTGDTDTQYF.

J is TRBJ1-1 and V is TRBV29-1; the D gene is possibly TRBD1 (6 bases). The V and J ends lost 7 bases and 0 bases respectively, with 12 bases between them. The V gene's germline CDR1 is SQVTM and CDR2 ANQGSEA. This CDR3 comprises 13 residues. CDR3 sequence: CSARTDMNTEAFF. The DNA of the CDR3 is TGCAGCGCACGGACAGACATGAACACTGAAGCTTTCTTT.

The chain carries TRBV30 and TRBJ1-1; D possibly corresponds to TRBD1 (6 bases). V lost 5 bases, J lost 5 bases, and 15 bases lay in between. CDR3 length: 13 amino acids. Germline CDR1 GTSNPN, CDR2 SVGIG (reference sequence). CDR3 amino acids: CAWLGQGRTEAFF. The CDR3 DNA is TGTGCCTGGTTGGGGCAGGGGCGGACTGAAGCTTTCTTT.

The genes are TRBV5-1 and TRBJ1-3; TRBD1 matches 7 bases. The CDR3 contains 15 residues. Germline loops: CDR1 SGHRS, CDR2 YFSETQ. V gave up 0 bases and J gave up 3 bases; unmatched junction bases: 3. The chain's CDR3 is CASSLGTGLGNTIYF. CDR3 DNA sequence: TGCGCCAGCAGCTTGGGGACAGGCCTTGGAAACACCATATATTTT.

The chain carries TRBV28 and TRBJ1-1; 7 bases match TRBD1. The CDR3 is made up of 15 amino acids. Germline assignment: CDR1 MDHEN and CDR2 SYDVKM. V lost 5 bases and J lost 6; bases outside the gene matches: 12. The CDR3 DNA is TGTGCCAGCAGTCTTACAGGGGAGGTAAGCGCTGAAGCTTTCTTT. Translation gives CASSLTGEVSAEAFF.

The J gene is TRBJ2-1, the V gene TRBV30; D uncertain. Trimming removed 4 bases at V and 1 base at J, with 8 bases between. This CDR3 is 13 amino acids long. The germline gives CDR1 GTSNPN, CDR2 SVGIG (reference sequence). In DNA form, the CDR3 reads TGTGCCTGGAATGAGGAATCCTACAATGAGCAGTTCTTC. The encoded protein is CAWNEESYNEQFF.

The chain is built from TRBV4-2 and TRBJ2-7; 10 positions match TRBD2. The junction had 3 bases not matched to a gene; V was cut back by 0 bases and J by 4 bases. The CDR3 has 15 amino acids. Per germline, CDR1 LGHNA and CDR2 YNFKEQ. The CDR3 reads CASSQELAGQYEQYF. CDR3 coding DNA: TGTGCCAGCAGCCAAGAACTAGCGGGACAGTACGAGCAGTACTTC.

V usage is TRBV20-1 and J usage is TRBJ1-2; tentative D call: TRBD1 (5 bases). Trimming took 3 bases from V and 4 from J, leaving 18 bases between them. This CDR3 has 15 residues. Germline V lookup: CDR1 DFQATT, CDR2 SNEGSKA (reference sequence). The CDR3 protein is CSASAPRGGVYGYTF. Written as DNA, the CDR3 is TGCAGTGCTAGTGCCCCCCGGGGAGGGGTCTATGGCTACACCTTC.

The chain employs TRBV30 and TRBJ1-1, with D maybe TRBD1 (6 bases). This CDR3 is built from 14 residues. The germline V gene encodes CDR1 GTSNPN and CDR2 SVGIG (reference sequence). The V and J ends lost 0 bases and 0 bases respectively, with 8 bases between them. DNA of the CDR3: TGTGCCTGGAGTGTAAAGGGGGTGAACACTGAAGCTTTCTTT. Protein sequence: CAWSVKGVNTEAFF.

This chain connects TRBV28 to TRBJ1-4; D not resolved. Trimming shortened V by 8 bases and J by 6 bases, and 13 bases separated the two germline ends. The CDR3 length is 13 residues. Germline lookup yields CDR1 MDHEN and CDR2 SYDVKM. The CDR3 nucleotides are TGTGCCAGCGTCGCGGGAGGAGATGAAAAACTGTTTTTT. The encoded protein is CASVAGGDEKLFF.

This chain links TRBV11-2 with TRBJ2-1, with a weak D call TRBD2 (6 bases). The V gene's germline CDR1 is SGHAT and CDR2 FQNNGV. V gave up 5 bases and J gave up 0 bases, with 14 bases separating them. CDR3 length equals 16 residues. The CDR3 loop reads CASSPTRRSSYNEQFF. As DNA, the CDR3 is TGTGCCAGCAGCCCGACTAGGCGAAGCTCCTACAATGAGCAGTTCTTC.

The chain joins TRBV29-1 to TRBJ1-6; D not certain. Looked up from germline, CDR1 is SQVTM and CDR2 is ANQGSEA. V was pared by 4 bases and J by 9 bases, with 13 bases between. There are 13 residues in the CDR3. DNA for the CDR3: TGCAGCGTTGCGGCGGCCCTAGGTTCACCCCTCCACTTT. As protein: CSVAAALGSPLHF.

The CDR3 nucleotides are TGTGCCAGCGCACAGGGGGGAGAAAATTCACCCCTCCACTTT. Translation: CASAQGGENSPLHF. The rearrangement uses TRBV19 and TRBJ1-6, with TRBD1 matching over 8 bases. The CDR3 loop spans 14 amino acids. The V gene's germline CDR1 is LNHDA and CDR2 SQIVND (reference sequence). V lost 9 bases, J lost 7 bases, and 8 bases stayed unmatched.

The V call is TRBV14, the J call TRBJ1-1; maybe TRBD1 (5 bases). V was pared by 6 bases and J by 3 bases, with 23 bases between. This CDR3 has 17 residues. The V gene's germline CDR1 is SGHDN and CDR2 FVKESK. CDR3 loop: CASSTIRGGGFDTEAFF. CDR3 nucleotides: TGTGCCAGCAGTACAATACGGGGGGGAGGTTTTGACACTGAAGCTTTCTTT.

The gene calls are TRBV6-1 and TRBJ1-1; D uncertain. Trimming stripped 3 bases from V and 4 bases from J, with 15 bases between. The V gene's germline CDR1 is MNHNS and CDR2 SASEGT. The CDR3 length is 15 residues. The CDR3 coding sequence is TGTGCCAGCAGTGAGCGGCGGGGAACTGGCACTGAAGCTTTCTTT. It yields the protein CASSERRGTGTEAFF.

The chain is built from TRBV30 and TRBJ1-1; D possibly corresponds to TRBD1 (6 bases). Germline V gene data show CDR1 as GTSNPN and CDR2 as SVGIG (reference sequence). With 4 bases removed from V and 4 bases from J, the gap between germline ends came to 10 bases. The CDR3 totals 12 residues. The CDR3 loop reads CAWKGGGTEAFF. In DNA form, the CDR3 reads TGTGCCTGGAAAGGGGGGGGCACTGAAGCTTTCTTT.

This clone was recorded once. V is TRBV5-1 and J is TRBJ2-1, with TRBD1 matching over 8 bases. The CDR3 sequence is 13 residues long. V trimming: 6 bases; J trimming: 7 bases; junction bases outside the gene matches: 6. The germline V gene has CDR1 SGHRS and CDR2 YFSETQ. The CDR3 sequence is CASNGQGWNEQFF. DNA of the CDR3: TGCGCCAGCAACGGACAGGGTTGGAATGAGCAGTTCTTC.

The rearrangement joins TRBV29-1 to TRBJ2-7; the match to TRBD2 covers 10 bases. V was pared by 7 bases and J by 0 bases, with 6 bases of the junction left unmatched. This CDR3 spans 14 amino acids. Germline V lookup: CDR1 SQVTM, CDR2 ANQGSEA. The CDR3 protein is CSARGLAASYEQYF. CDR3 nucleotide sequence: TGCAGCGCCAGAGGACTAGCGGCCTCCTACGAGCAGTACTTC.